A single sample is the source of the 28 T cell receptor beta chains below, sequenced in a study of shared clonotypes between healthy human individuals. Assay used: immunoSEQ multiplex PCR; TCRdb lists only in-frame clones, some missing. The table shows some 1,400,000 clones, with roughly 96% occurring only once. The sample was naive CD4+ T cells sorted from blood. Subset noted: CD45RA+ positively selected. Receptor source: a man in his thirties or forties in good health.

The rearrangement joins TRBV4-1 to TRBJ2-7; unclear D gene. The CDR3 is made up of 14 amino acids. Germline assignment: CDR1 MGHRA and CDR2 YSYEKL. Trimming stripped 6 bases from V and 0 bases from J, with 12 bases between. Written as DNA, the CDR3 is TGCGCCAGCAGTCGGACGCCGAGCTCCTACGAGCAGTACTTC. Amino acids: CASSRTPSSYEQYF.

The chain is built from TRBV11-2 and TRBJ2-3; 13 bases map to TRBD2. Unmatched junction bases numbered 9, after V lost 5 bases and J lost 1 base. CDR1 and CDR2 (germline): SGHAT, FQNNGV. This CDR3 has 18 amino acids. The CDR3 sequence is CASSTVRTSGSGTDTQYF. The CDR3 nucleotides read TGTGCCAGCAGCACAGTGAGGACTAGCGGGAGTGGCACAGATACGCAGTATTTT.

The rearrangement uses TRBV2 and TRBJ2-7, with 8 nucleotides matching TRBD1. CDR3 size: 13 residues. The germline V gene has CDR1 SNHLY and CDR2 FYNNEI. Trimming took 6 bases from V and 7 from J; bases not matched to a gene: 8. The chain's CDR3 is CASRADRDGEQYF. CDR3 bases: TGTGCCAGCAGGGCGGACAGGGACGGGGAGCAGTACTTC.

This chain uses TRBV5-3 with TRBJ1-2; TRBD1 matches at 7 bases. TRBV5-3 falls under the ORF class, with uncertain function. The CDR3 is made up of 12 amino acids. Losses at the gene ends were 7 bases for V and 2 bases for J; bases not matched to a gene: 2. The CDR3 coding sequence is TGTGCCAGAGCGGACAGGAACTATGGCTACACCTTC. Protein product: CARADRNYGYTF.

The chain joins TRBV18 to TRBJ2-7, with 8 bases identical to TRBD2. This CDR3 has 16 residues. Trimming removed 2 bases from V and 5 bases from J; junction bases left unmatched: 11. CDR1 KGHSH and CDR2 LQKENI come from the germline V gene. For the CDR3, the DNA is TGTGCCAGCTCACCATTCTCTGCGGGGGGCCATCACGAGCAGTACTTC. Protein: CASSPFSAGGHHEQYF. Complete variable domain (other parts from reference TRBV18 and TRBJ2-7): NAGVMQNPRHLVRRRGQEARLRCSPMKGHSHVYWYRQLPEEGLKFMVYLQKENIIDESGMPKERFSAEFPKEGPSILRIQQVVRGDSAAYFCASSPFSAGGHHEQYFGPGTRLTVT.

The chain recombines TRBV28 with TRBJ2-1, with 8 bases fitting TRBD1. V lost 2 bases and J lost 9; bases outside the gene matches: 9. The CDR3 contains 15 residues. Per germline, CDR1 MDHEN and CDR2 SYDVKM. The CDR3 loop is CASSLMHRGIGEQFF. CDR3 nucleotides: TGTGCCAGCAGTTTAATGCACAGGGGGATCGGTGAGCAGTTCTTC.

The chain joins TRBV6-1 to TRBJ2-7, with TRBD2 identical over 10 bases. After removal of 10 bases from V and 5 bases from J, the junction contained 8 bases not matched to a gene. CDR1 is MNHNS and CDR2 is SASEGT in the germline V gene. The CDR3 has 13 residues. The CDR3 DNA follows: TGTGCCACCCTTAGCGGGAGGCTAAACGAGCAGTACTTC. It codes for CATLSGRLNEQYF.

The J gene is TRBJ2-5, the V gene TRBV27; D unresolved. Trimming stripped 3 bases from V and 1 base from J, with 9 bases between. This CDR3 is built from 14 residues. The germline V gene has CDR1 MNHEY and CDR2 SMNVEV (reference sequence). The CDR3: CASSLPGFQETQYF. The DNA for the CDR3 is TGTGCCAGCAGTTTGCCCGGATTCCAAGAGACCCAGTACTTC.

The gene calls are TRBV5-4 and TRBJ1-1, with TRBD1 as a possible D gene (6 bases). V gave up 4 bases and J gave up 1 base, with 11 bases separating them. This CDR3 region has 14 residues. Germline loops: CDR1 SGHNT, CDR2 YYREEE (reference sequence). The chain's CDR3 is CASSLGGANTEAFF. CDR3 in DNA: TGTGCCAGCAGCCTTGGGGGGGCGAACACTGAAGCTTTCTTT. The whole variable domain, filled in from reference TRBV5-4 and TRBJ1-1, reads ETGVTQSPTHLIKTRGQQVTLRCSSQSGHNTVSWYQQALGQGPQFIFQYYREEENGRGNFPPRFSGLQFPNYSSELNVNALELDDSALYLCASSLGGANTEAFFGQGTRLTVV.

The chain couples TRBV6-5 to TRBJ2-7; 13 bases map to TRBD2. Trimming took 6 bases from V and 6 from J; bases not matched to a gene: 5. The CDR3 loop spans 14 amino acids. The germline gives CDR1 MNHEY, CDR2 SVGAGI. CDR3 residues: CASSLRLAGGEQYF. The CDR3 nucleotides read TGTGCCAGCAGCCTGCGACTAGCGGGAGGCGAGCAGTACTTC.

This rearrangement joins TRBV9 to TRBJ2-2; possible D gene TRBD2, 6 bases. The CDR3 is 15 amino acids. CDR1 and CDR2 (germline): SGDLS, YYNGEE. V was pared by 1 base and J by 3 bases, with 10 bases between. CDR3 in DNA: TGTGCCAGCAGCGTATTTCCGGGGGACACCGGGGAGCTGTTTTTT. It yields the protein CASSVFPGDTGELFF.

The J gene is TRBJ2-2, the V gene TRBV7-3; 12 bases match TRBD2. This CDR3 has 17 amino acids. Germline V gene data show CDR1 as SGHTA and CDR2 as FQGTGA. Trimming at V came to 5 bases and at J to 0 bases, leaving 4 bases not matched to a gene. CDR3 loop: CASSPSSGRANTGELFF. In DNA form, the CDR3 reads TGTGCCAGCAGCCCCTCTAGCGGGAGGGCGAACACCGGGGAGCTGTTTTTT.

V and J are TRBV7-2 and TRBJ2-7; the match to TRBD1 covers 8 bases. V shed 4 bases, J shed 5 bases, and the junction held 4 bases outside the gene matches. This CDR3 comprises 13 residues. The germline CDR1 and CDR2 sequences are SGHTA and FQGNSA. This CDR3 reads CASSWTGTHEQYF. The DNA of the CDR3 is TGTGCCAGCAGCTGGACAGGGACCCACGAGCAGTACTTC.

The CDR3 loop is CASSLPGTSGGRTDTQYF. CDR3 coding DNA: TGTGCCAGCAGTTTGCCGGGGACTAGCGGGGGCCGCACAGATACGCAGTATTTT. The rearrangement links TRBV28 to TRBJ2-3; 14 bases match TRBD2. The CDR3 runs to 18 residues. Germline V gene data show CDR1 as MDHEN and CDR2 as SYDVKM. The V gene end was trimmed by 3 bases and the J gene end by 1 base; junction bases not matched to a gene: 6.

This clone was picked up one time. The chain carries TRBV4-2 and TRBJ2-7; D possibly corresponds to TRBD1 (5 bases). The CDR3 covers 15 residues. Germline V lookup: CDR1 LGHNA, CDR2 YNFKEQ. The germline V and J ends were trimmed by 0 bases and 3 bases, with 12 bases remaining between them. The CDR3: CASSQEGGHNYEQYF. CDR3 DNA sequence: TGTGCCAGCAGCCAAGAGGGCGGACACAACTACGAGCAGTACTTC.

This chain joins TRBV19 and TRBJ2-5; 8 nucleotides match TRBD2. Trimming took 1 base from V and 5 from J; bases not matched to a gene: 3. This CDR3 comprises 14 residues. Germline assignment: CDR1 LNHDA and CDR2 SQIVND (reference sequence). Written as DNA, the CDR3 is TGTGCCAGTAGTATAGTAGCGGGACGCGAGACCCAGTACTTC. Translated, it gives CASSIVAGRETQYF.

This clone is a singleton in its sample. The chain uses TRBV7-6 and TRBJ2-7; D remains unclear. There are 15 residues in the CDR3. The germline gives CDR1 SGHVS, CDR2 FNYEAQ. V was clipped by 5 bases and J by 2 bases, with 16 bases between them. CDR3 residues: CASSPSVGSTYEQYF. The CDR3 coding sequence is TGTGCCAGCAGCCCCTCGGTAGGGTCGACCTACGAGCAGTACTTC.

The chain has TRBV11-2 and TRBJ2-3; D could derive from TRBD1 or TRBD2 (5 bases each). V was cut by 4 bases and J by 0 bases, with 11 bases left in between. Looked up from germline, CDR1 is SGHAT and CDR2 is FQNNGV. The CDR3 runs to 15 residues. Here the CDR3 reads CASSSLGDSTDTQYF. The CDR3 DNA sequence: TGTGCCAGCAGCTCCCTCGGGGACAGCACAGATACGCAGTATTTT.

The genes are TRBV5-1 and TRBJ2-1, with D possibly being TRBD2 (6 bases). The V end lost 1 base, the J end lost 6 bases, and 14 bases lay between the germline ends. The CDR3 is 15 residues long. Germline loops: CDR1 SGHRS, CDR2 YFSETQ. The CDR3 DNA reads TGCGCCAGCAGCTTGCGGAGGGGATGGTCCAATGAGCAGTTCTTC. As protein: CASSLRRGWSNEQFF.

CDR3 nucleotides: TGTGCCAGCAGCCAACCGACAGGCTCTGGAAACACCATATATTTT. This sequence encodes CASSQPTGSGNTIYF. V and J are TRBV11-2 and TRBJ1-3, with D possibly being TRBD1 (6 bases). CDR3 size: 15 residues. Trimming removed 5 bases from V and 0 bases from J, with 11 bases in between. Germline V gene data show CDR1 as SGHAT and CDR2 as FQNNGV.

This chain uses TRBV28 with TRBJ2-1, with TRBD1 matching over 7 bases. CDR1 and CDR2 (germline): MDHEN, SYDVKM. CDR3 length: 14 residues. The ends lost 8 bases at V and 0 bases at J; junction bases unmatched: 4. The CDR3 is CASLGTDSYNEQFF. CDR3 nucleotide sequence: TGTGCCAGCCTCGGGACAGACTCCTACAATGAGCAGTTCTTC.

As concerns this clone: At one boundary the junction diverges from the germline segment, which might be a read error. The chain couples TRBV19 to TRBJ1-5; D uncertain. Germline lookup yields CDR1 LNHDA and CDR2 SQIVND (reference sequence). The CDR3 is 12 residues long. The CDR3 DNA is TGTGCCAGTAGAATAGGAGTTGGGCCCCAGCATTTT. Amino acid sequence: CASRIGVGPQHF.

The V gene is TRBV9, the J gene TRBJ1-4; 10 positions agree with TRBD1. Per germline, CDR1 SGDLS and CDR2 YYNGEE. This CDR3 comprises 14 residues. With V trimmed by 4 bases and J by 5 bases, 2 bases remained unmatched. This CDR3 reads CASSQGQGNEKLFF. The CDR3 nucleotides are TGTGCCAGCAGCCAGGGACAGGGGAATGAAAAACTGTTTTTT.

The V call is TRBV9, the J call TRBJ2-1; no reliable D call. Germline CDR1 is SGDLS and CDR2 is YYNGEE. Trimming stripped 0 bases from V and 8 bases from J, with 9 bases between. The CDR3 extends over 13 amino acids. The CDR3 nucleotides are TGTGCCAGCAGCGTAGTGATTACGGATGAGCAGTTCTTC. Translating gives CASSVVITDEQFF.

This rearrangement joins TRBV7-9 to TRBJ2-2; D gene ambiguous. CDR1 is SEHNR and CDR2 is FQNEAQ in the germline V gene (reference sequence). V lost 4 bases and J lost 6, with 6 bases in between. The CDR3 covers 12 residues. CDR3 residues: CASSSGSGELFF. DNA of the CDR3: TGTGCCAGCAGCTCGGGTTCCGGGGAGCTGTTTTTT.

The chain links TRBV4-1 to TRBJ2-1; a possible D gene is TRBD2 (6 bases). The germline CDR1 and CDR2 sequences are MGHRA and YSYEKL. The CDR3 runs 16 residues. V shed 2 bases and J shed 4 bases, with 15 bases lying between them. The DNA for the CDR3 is TGCGCCAGCAGCCAAAAGTCTAGCGTCTTTTACAATGAGCAGTTCTTC. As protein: CASSQKSSVFYNEQFF.

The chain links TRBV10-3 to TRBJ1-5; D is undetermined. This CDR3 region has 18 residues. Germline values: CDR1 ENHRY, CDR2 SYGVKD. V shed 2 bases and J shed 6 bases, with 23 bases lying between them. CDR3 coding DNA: TGTGCCATCAGTGAGAGAGTGGCGCTTGAAGGCTTGGGTCAGCCCCAGCATTTT. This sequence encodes CAISERVALEGLGQPQHF.

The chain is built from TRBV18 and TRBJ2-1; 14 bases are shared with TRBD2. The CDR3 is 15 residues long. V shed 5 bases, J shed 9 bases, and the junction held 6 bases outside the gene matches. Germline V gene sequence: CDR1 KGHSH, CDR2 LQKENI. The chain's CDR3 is CASSAGTSGRGEQFF. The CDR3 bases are TGTGCCAGCTCAGCCGGGACTAGCGGGAGAGGTGAGCAGTTCTTC.